The entry that follows covers one TCR beta chain sequence. The CDR3 extends over 17 amino acids. V lost 3 bases and J lost 6, with 23 bases in between. Germline values: CDR1 LNHDA, CDR2 SQIVND (reference sequence). These data are taken from a study of blood T cell repertoires in COVID-19. Clones were read by immunoSEQ multiplex PCR, and TCRdb kept only the in-frame ones, dropping some. The repertoire has about 70,000 clones, about four fifths of them found once; the top ten carry around 30%. This chain connects TRBV19 to TRBJ1-1, with D possibly TRBD1 on 6 matching bases. Sequencing was performed on peripheral blood. The source of this sequence is a woman at least 80 years old with active or convalescent COVID-19. DNA of the CDR3: TGTGCCAGTAGTATGTTCGTCAGGGGCGGAACCTCGGCTGAAGCTTTCTTT. It codes for CASSMFVRGGTSAEAFF.